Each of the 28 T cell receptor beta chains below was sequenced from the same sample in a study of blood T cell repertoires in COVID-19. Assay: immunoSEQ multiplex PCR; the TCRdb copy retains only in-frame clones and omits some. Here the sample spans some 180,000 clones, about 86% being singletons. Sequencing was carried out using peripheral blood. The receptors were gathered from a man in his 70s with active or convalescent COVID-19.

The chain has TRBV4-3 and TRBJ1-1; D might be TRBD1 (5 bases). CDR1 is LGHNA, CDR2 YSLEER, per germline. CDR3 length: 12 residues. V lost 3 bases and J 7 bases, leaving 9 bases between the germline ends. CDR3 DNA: TGCGCCAGCAGCCAGCAGGGAGGTGAAGCTTTCTTT. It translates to CASSQQGGEAFF.

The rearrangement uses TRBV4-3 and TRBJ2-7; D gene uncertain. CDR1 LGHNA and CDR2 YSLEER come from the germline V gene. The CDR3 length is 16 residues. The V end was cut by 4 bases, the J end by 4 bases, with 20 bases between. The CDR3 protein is CASSPGGSTRWYEQYF. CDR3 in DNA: TGCGCCAGCAGCCCCGGCGGCTCGACGAGGTGGTACGAGCAGTACTTC.

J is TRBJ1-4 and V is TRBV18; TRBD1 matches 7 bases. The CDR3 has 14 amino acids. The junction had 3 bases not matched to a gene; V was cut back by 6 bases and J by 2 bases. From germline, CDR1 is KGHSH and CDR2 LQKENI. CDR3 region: CASSLGGTNEKLFF. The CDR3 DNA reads TGTGCCAGCTCCCTAGGGGGCACTAATGAAAAACTGTTTTTT.

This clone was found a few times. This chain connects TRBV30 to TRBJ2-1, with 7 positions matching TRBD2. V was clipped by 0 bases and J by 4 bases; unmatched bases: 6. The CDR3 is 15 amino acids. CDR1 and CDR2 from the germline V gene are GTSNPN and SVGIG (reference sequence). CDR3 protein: CAWSVLGEGYNEQFF. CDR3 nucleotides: TGTGCCTGGAGTGTACTGGGGGAGGGGTACAATGAGCAGTTCTTC. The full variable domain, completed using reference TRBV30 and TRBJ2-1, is SQTIHQWPATLVQPVGSPLSLECTVEGTSNPNLYWYRQAAGRGLQLLFYSVGIGQISSEVPQNLSASRPQDRQFILSSKKLLLSDSGFYLCAWSVLGEGYNEQFFGPGTRLTVL.

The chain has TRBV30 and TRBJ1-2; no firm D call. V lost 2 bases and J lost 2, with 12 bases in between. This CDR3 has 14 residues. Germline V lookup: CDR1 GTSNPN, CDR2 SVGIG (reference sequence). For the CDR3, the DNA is TGTGCCTGGAGTCTCCGGACTACCAACTATGGCTACACCTTC. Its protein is CAWSLRTTNYGYTF.

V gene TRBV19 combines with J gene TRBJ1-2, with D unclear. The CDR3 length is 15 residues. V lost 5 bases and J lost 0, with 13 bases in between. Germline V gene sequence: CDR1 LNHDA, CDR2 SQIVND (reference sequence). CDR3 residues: CASSRGGGSNYGYTF. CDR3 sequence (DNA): TGTGCCAGTAGTCGGGGAGGAGGTTCTAACTATGGCTACACCTTC.

The CDR3 is CASSLGYSGGPPFF. In DNA, the CDR3 is TGTGCCAGCAGCTTAGGGTATAGCGGGGGGCCTCCGTTCTTC. The chain uses TRBV11-2 and TRBJ2-1; TRBD2 aligns across 10 bases. The V and J ends lost 1 base and 15 bases, in that order; junction bases with no gene match: 9. This CDR3 is 14 amino acids long. The V gene's germline CDR1 is SGHAT and CDR2 FQNNGV.

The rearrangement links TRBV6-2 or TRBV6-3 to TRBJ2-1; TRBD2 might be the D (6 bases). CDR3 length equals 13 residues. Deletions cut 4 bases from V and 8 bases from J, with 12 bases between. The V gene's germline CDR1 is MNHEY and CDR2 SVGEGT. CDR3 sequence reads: CASSWASGHEQFF. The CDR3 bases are TGTGCCAGCAGTTGGGCGAGCGGGCATGAGCAGTTCTTC.

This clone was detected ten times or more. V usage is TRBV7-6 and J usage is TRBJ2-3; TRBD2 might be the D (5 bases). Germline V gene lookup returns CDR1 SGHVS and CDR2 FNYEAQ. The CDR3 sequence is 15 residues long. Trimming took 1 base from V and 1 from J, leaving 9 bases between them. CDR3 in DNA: TGTGCCAGCAGCTTAGAAGCGGTCCGCACAGATACGCAGTATTTT. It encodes CASSLEAVRTDTQYF.

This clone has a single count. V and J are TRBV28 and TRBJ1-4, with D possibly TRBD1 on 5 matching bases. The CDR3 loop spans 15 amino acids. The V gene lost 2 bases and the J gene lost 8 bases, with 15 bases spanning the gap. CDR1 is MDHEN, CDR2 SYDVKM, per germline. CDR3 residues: CASSLGVGVAEKLFF. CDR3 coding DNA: TGTGCCAGCAGTTTAGGGGTAGGGGTCGCCGAAAAACTGTTTTTT. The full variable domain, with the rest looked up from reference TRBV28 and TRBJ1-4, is DVKVTQSSRYLVKRTGEKVFLECVQDMDHENMFWYRQDPGLGLRLIYFSYDVKMKEKGDIPEGYSVSREKKERFSLILESASTNQTSMYLCASSLGVGVAEKLFFGSGTQLSVL.

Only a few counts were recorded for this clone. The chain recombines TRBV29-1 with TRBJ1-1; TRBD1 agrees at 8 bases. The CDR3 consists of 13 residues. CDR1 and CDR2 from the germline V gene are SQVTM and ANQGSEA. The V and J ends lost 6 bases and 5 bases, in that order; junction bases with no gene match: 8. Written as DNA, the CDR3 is TGCAGCGTCGTGGACAGGGTCCCAACTGAAGCTTTCTTT. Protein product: CSVVDRVPTEAFF.

The CDR3 nucleotides are TGTGCCAGCAGTTACTCGAGGGAGGGCGGGGACGAGTTCTTC. Translating gives CASSYSREGGDEFF. This chain connects TRBV6-6 to TRBJ2-1, with 7 bases fitting TRBD2. Germline CDR1 and CDR2: MNHNY and SVGAGI (reference sequence). The length of the CDR3 is 14 residues. V dropped 0 bases and J dropped 14; count of bases not matched to a gene: 10.

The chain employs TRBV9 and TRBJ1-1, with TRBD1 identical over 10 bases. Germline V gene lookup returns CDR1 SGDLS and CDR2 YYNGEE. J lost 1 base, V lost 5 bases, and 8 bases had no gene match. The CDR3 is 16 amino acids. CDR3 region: CASRGGQGDANTEAFF. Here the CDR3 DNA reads TGTGCCAGCAGGGGAGGACAGGGGGATGCGAACACTGAAGCTTTCTTT.

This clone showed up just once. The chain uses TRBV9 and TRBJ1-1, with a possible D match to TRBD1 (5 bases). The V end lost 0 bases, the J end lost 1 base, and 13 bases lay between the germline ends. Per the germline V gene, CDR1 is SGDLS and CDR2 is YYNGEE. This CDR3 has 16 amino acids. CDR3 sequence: CASSVGPQGGNTEAFF. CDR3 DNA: TGTGCCAGCAGCGTAGGCCCTCAGGGAGGGAACACTGAAGCTTTCTTT.

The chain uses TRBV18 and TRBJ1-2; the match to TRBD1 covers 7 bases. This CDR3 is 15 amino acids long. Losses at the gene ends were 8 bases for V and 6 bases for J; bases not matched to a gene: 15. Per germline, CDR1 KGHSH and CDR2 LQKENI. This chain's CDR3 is CASAEERQGSDGYTF. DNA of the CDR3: TGTGCCAGCGCGGAAGAAAGACAGGGATCGGATGGCTACACCTTC.

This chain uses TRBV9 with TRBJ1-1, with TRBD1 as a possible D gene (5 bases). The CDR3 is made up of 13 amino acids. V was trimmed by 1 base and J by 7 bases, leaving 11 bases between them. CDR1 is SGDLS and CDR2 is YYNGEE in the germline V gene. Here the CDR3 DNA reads TGTGCCAGCAGCGTATTGGGGCCGGGTGAAGCTTTCTTT. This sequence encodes CASSVLGPGEAFF. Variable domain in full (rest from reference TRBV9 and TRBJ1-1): DSGVTQTPKHLITATGQRVTLRCSPRSGDLSVYWYQQSLDQGLQFLIQYYNGEERAKGNILERFSAQQFPDLHSELNLSSLELGDSALYFCASSVLGPGEAFFGQGTRLTVV.

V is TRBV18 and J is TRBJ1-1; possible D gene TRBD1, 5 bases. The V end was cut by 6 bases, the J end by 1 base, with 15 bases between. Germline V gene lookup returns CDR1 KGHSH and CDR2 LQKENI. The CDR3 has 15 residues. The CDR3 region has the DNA TGTGCCAGCTCCCTACTGGGGCTAGAGAACACTGAAGCTTTCTTT. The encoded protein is CASSLLGLENTEAFF.

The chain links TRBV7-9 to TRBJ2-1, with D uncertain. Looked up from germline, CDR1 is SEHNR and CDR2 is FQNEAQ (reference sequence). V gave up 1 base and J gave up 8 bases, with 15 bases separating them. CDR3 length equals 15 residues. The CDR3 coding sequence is TGTGCCAGCAGCTTAGTAGTAAGTTCCGTAGATGAGCAGTTCTTC. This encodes CASSLVVSSVDEQFF.

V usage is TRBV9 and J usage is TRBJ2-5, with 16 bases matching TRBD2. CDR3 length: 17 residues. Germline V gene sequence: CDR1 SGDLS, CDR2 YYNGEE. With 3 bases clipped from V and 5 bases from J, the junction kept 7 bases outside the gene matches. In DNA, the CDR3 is TGTGCCAGCAGCGCCCCGGGACTAGCGGGAGGGCCGGAGACCCAGTACTTC. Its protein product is CASSAPGLAGGPETQYF.

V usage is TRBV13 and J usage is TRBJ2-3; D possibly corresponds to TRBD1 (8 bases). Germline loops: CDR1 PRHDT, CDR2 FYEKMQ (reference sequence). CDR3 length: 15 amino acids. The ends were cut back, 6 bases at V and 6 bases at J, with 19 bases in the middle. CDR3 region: CASSQQGGVADTQYF. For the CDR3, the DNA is TGTGCCAGCAGTCAACAGGGGGGGGTGGCCGATACGCAGTATTTT.

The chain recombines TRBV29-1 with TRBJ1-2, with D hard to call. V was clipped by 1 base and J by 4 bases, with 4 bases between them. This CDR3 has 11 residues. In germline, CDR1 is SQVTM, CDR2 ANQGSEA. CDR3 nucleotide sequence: TGCAGCGTTGAAGTCATCTATGGCTACACCTTC. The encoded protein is CSVEVIYGYTF.

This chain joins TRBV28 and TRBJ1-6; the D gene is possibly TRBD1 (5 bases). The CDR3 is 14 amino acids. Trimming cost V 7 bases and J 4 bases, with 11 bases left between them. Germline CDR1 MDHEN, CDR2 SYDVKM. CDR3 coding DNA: TGTGCCAGCATTCCGGGACTGTATAATTCACCCCTCCACTTT. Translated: CASIPGLYNSPLHF.

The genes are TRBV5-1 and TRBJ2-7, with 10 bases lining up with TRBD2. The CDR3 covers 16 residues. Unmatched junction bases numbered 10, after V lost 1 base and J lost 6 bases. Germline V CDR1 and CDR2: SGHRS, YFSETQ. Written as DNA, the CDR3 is TGCGCCAGCAGCTTGCCTGTCCTAGCGGGAGACCTCGAGCAGTACTTC. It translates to CASSLPVLAGDLEQYF. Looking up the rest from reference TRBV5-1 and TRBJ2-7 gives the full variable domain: KAGVTQTPRYLIKTRGQQVTLSCSPISGHRSVSWYQQTPGQGLQFLFEYFSETQRNKGNFPGRFSGRQFSNSRSEMNVSTLELGDSALYLCASSLPVLAGDLEQYFGPGTRLTVT.

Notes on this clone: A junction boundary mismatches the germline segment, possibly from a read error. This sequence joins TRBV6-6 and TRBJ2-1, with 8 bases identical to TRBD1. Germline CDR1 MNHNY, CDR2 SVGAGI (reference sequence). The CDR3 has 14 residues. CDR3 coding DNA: TGTGCCAGCAGTCGCGGGCCGGACAGGGATGTTTTGGTCTTC. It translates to CASSRGPDRDVLVF.

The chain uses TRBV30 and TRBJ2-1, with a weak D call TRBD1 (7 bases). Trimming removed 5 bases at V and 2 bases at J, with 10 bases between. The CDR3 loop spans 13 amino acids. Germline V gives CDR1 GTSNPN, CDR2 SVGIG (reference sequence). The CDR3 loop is CAWWRGPYNEQFF. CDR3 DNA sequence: TGTGCCTGGTGGAGGGGGCCCTACAATGAGCAGTTCTTC.

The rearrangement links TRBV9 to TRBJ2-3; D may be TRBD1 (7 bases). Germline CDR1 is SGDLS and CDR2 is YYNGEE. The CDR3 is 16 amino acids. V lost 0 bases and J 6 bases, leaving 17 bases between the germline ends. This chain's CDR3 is CASSVGRGDRGDTQYF. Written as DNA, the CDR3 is TGTGCCAGCAGCGTAGGGCGCGGGGACAGAGGGGATACGCAGTATTTT. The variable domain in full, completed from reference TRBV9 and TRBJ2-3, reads DSGVTQTPKHLITATGQRVTLRCSPRSGDLSVYWYQQSLDQGLQFLIQYYNGEERAKGNILERFSAQQFPDLHSELNLSSLELGDSALYFCASSVGRGDRGDTQYFGPGTRLTVL.

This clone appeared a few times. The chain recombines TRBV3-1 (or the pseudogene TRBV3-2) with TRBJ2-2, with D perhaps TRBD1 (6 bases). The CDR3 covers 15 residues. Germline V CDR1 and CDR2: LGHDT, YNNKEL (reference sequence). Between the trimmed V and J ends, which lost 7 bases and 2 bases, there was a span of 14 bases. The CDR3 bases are TGTGCCAGCAACCGAGGGGGTTCTAACACCGGGGAGCTGTTTTTT. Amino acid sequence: CASNRGGSNTGELFF.

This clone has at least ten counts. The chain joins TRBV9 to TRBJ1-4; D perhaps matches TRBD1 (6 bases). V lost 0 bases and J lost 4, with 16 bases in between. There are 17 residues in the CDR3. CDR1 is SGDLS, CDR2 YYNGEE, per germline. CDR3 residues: CASSVEGGPRGNEKLFF. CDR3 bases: TGTGCCAGCAGCGTAGAAGGGGGACCGAGAGGTAATGAAAAACTGTTTTTT.